This T cell receptor beta chain was observed in a study of tumor-infiltrating lymphocytes in primary liver carcinoma. Across the study: Those enrolled were patients of both sexes, who were aged 30 to 69 years.

Each 20-30 mg portion of unsorted bulk tissue served as the source for co-extraction of RNA and DNA. Primary liver carcinoma in the patients was surgically resected. Whole-study findings and limits: Researchers found tumor-adjacent and tumor-blood pairs overlapped less than tumor region pairs.

The CDR3 is 12 residues long. From germline, CDR1 is SQVTM and CDR2 ANQGSEA. As concerns this clonotype: The antigen remains unidentified. One end of the junction varies from germline; a read error may be responsible.

TCR beta cDNA was made from roughly 500 ng total RNA with a constant-region primer. Libraries covering TCR beta were generated through three nested multiplex PCR rounds (using a slightly modified ARM-PCR). Researchers ran the first two PCR rounds for around 10 cycles each with TRBV1-TRBV30 forward primers and a C-beta reverse primer. TCRdb fed the multiplex PCR reads into MiXCR, producing one record per CDR3 protein. The data hold approximately 190,000 distinct CDR3 sequences, with 85% observed a single time. What was sequenced was tumor tissue from primary liver carcinoma. This chain connects TRBV29-1 to TRBJ2-7, with a weak D call TRBD2 (5 bases). The sequence was collected from a man aged 40-49 years with primary liver carcinoma and hepatitis B virus infection. Here the CDR3 reads CSAGWGDHEQYF. The DNA of the CDR3 is TGCAGCGCGGGATGGGGTGATCACGAGCAGTATTTC.